This T cell receptor (beta chain) is drawn from a study of low-dose radiotherapy and immunotherapy resistance in tumors. Whole-study context: Cohort 2 was treated with 1 Gy per fraction every two weeks, amounting to 13 Gy across 26 weeks. Intravenous nivolumab 240 mg every two weeks plus ipilimumab 1 mg/kg every six weeks was given to patients.

The table lists this clonotype with many counts. Both TCRalpha and TCRbeta chains were reverse transcribed with V-gene-specific primers. The TCRs were subjected to amplification over approximately 19 PCR cycles employing a constant-region primer in conjunction with a V-primer adapter. TCRdb redid the calling of the reads with MiXCR, one entry per CDR3 protein. The data contain 80,000 to 95,000 distinct CDR3 sequences, 9% to 9.5% of them singletons. Noted time point: before trial treatment. The donors, trial participants, received nivolumab, ipilimumab, aspirin, low-dose cyclophosphamide and low-dose radiotherapy. Germline lookup yields CDR1 MDHEN and CDR2 SYDVKM. The V gene end was trimmed by 7 bases and the J gene end by 1 base; junction bases not matched to a gene: 17. The CDR3 runs 19 residues.

This rearrangement joins TRBV28 to TRBJ2-7, with 12 bases aligning to TRBD2. The receptor's source is a male donor with prostate cancer. The starting material was PBMCs, obtained before treatment. DNA for the CDR3: TGTGCCAGCACCATTACGACTAGCGGGAGATCCCCCCCTTCCTACGAGCAGTACTTC. Protein: CASTITTSGRSPPSYEQYF. Together with reference TRBV28 and TRBJ2-7, the CDR3 gives the full variable domain: DVKVTQSSRYLVKRTGEKVFLECVQDMDHENMFWYRQDPGLGLRLIYFSYDVKMKEKGDIPEGYSVSREKKERFSLILESASTNQTSMYLCASTITTSGRSPPSYEQYFGPGTRLTVT.